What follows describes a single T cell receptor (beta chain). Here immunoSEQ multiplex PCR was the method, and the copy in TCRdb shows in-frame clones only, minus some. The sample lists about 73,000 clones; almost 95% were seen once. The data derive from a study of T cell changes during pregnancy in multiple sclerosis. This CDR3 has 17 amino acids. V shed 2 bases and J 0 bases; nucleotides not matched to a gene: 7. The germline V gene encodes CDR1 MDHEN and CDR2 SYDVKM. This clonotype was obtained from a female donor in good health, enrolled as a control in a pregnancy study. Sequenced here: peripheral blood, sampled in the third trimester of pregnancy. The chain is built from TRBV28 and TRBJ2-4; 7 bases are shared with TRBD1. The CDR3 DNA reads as TGTGCCAGCAGTTTACGAAGACAGGGCAAAGCCAAAAACATTCAGTACTTC. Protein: CASSLRRQGKAKNIQYF.